This T cell receptor (beta chain) was found in a study of siplizumab effects on memory and regulatory T cells. Study outcomes and limitations: Mappable alloreactive CD4+ clones were on average approximately 70% Treg-derived with siplizumab, less than 30% in controls. Alloreactive sequences tracing back to unstimulated CD4+ memory cells were significantly reduced by siplizumab.

V gave up 5 bases and J gave up 5 bases, with 22 bases separating them. This CDR3 has 17 residues. Germline CDR1 is MDHEN and CDR2 is SYDVKM. Sequencing used immunoSEQ multiplex PCR; TCRdb keeps in-frame clones, though not all of them. The sample carries about 120,000 clones, roughly 95% recorded once. As for this clone: Antigen unknown.

The material sequenced was non-Treg CD4+ T cells sorted from blood. The chain employs TRBV28 and TRBJ2-1; D is possibly TRBD1 or TRBD2 (5 bases each). The clonotype was recovered from a human donor in good health. CDR3 sequence: CASSPQGRGARDNEQFF. Written as DNA, the CDR3 is TGTGCCAGCAGTCCCCAAGGAAGGGGAGCCAGGGACAATGAGCAGTTCTTC.